One sample yielded the 16 T cell receptor beta chains listed below, sequenced in a study of breast tumors, draining lymph nodes, adjacent tissues. The lymph nodes were axillary draining lymph nodes from breast cancer patients. Via MiXCR, TCRdb re-called the multiplex PCR reads, giving one row per CDR3 protein. In the table there are roughly 260,000 distinct CDR3 sequences, about 33% of which are singletons. The sample was axillary lymph node tissue. The receptors were sampled from a female donor with breast cancer. Some clones in this sample may be carry-over from other donors' samples.

Many counts were recorded for this clonotype. The chain combines TRBV29-1 with TRBJ1-5; tentative D call: TRBD1 (6 bases). V dropped 4 bases and J dropped 6 bases, with 16 bases sitting between them. This CDR3 contains 14 residues. CDR1 is SQVTM, CDR2 ANQGSEA, per germline. The CDR3: CSVGGGTSGQPQHF. DNA for the CDR3: TGCAGCGTTGGGGGCGGGACATCGGGTCAGCCCCAGCATTTT.

The chain carries TRBV3-1 and TRBJ2-7; TRBD1 aligns across 8 bases. The CDR3 has 14 amino acids. Looked up from germline, CDR1 is LGHDT and CDR2 is YNNKEL (reference sequence). Unmatched junction bases numbered 5, after V lost 3 bases and J lost 4 bases. CDR3 residues: CASSQGQAWYEQYF. The CDR3 DNA is TGTGCCAGCAGCCAGGGACAGGCCTGGTACGAGCAGTACTTC.

V usage is TRBV7-6 and J usage is TRBJ1-6, with D unresolved. CDR3 length: 10 amino acids. Trimming pared 1 base from V and 16 bases from J, leaving 5 bases between. CDR1 and CDR2 from the germline V gene are SGHVS and FNYEAQ. CDR3 loop: CASSLVPLHF. As DNA, the CDR3 is TGTGCCAGCAGCTTAGTGCCACTCCACTTT.

The sample holds many counts of this clonotype. The chain combines TRBV20-1 with TRBJ2-7; 9 positions match TRBD2. The V segment lost 0 bases and the J segment 0 bases; nucleotides outside the gene matches: 15. The CDR3 has 19 amino acids. Germline-derived CDR1 and CDR2 are DFQATT and SNEGSKA (reference sequence). The CDR3 region has the DNA TGCAGTGCTAGAGATAAGATCGGAGCGGGAGGCCCGAGCTCCTACGAGCAGTACTTC. Its protein is CSARDKIGAGGPSSYEQYF.

The V gene is TRBV7-9, the J gene TRBJ1-1; D call uncertain. The germline V gene has CDR1 SEHNR and CDR2 FQNEAQ (reference sequence). This CDR3 contains 15 residues. V was trimmed by 1 base and J by 7 bases, leaving 16 bases between them. The CDR3 sequence is CASSLGHRAIIEAFF. The CDR3 bases are TGTGCCAGCAGCTTAGGCCACAGAGCTATTATTGAAGCTTTCTTT.

This clonotype was recorded many times. The chain employs TRBV7-8 and TRBJ2-3; D is possibly TRBD1 or TRBD2 (5 bases each). The germline V and J ends were trimmed by 4 bases and 3 bases, with 23 bases remaining between them. This CDR3 has 18 amino acids. Germline V gene sequence: CDR1 SGHVS, CDR2 FQNEAQ. The CDR3 DNA is TGTGCCAGCAGCTCCGGGCGGGTAGGGGAAGTAAGGACAGATACGCAGTATTTT. It is translated as CASSSGRVGEVRTDTQYF.

This clonotype was detected ten times or more. This chain joins TRBV20-1 and TRBJ2-7; D possibly corresponds to TRBD1 (6 bases). The CDR3 runs to 14 residues. Germline V gene sequence: CDR1 DFQATT, CDR2 SNEGSKA (reference sequence). The V gene lost 5 bases and the J gene lost 2 bases, with 16 bases spanning the gap. The CDR3 DNA reads TGCAGTGCTTCCGGCCAGACAGGACCCTACGAGCAGTACTTC. Amino acids: CSASGQTGPYEQYF.

The V call is TRBV27, the J call TRBJ2-7; 14 bases match TRBD2. The junction had 11 bases not matched to a gene; V was cut back by 6 bases and J by 7 bases. Germline assignment: CDR1 MNHEY and CDR2 SMNVEV (reference sequence). The CDR3 is 16 residues long. The CDR3 protein is CASRLTGTSGRKEQYF. As DNA, the CDR3 is TGTGCCAGCAGATTAACCGGGACTAGCGGGAGAAAAGAGCAGTACTTC.

This clonotype was seen repeatedly, ten times or more. The V and J genes are TRBV9 and TRBJ1-2, with 8 bases fitting TRBD1. The CDR3 consists of 14 residues. Germline-derived CDR1 and CDR2 are SGDLS and YYNGEE. Trimming took 3 bases from V and 3 from J; bases not matched to a gene: 4. CDR3 in DNA: TGTGCCAGCAGCGGGACAGGGAAAGACTATGGCTACACCTTC. Its translation is CASSGTGKDYGYTF.

This clonotype was picked up many times. The chain links TRBV10-1 to TRBJ2-3; 12 nucleotides agree with TRBD2. Trimming cost V 9 bases and J 6 bases; bases outside gene matches: 7. CDR1 WNHNN and CDR2 SYGVQD come from the germline V gene (reference sequence). This CDR3 region has 14 residues. The CDR3 region is CASSGTSGWDTQYF. In DNA, the CDR3 is TGCGCCAGTTCCGGGACTAGCGGGTGGGATACGCAGTATTTT.

This clonotype has at least ten counts. The chain couples TRBV5-1 to TRBJ2-7, with 13 bases matching TRBD2. V lost 5 bases to trimming and J lost 4 bases; unmatched junction nucleotides: 9. The CDR3 covers 16 residues. CDR1 and CDR2 from the germline V gene are SGHRS and YFSETQ. CDR3 region: CASRSTSGRAVYEQYF. For the CDR3, the DNA is TGCGCCAGCAGGTCAACTAGCGGGAGGGCCGTGTACGAGCAGTACTTC.

Details on this clonotype: A much larger clonotype is one base distant, so this may be a read error. The chain uses TRBV7-2 and TRBJ2-6; D possibly corresponds to TRBD1 (6 bases). The CDR3 is made up of 17 amino acids. Germline V gene data show CDR1 as SGHTA and CDR2 as FQGNSA. The CDR3, as DNA: TGTGCCGGCAGCCTTTCAGGGGCCCTCTCTGGGGCCAACGTCCTGACTTTC. This encodes CAGSLSGALSGANVLTF.

Many counts were recorded for this clonotype. The chain links TRBV5-1 to TRBJ2-7; 7 bases fit TRBD1. Trimming removed 1 base from V and 0 bases from J; junction bases left unmatched: 10. From germline, CDR1 is SGHRS and CDR2 YFSETQ. CDR3 size: 17 residues. CDR3 bases: TGCGCCAGCAGCTTGTCCCGAACAGGGGTTAGCTCCTACGAGCAGTACTTC. Translated: CASSLSRTGVSSYEQYF.

This clonotype came up a few times. A junction end diverges from the germline sequence, so it may reflect a read error. DNA for the CDR3: TGTGCCAGCAGCCCGACAGGGGGCGCAAACATTCAGTCCTTC. As protein: CASSPTGGANIQSF. The chain couples TRBV9 to TRBJ2-4, with 10 bases lining up with TRBD1. Germline lookup yields CDR1 SGDLS and CDR2 YYNGEE. CDR3 length equals 14 residues.

This clonotype was counted a few times. The CDR3 coding sequence is TGTGCCAGCAGGGTAACTGCAATCTCTGGGGCCAACGTCCTGACTTTC. Its protein is CASRVTAISGANVLTF. V and J are TRBV27 and TRBJ2-6; D call uncertain. The CDR3 runs 16 residues. Looked up from germline, CDR1 is MNHEY and CDR2 is SMNVEV (reference sequence). V lost 6 bases and J 0 bases, leaving 12 bases between the germline ends.

In this sample, this clonotype turned up many times. The rearrangement joins TRBV20-1 to TRBJ2-7; 7 bases agree with TRBD1. Germline lookup yields CDR1 DFQATT and CDR2 SNEGSKA (reference sequence). This CDR3 contains 15 residues. Losses at the gene ends were 0 bases for V and 4 bases for J; bases not matched to a gene: 9. This CDR3 reads CSARDPRTGAYEQYF. DNA for the CDR3: TGCAGTGCTAGAGATCCCCGGACAGGCGCTTACGAGCAGTACTTC.